These 2 T cell receptor beta chains were sequenced from one sample in a study of blood T cells in healthy people across ages. Alongside a J-beta primer mix, a sample-barcoded 5' primer served in a second PCR lasting roughly 6 to 12 cycles. TCRdb ran MiXCR on the 5' RACE reads and lists one entry per CDR3 protein. Here the sample spans under 800,000 distinct CDR3 sequences, around 46% being singletons. Sequenced material: blood. These receptors were obtained from a woman aged 55-69 years in good health.

The chain couples TRBV20-1 to TRBJ1-6; tentatively, D is TRBD1 (5 bases). The V gene lost 0 bases and the J gene lost 7 bases, with 16 bases spanning the gap. The germline CDR1 and CDR2 sequences are DFQATT and SNEGSKA (reference sequence). The CDR3 totals 16 residues. The CDR3 loop reads CSARDRSGAGNSPLHF. The CDR3 DNA reads as TGCAGTGCTAGAGATCGGAGCGGGGCTGGAAATTCACCCCTCCACTTT.

J is TRBJ1-1 and V is TRBV12-3 or TRBV12-4; tentatively, D is TRBD1 (5 bases). The V end was cut by 6 bases, the J end by 6 bases, with 17 bases between. This CDR3 contains 14 residues. The CDR3 sequence: CASRTDLSSSEAFF. In DNA, the CDR3 is TGTGCCAGCAGGACAGACCTGTCCTCGTCTGAAGCTTTCTTT.